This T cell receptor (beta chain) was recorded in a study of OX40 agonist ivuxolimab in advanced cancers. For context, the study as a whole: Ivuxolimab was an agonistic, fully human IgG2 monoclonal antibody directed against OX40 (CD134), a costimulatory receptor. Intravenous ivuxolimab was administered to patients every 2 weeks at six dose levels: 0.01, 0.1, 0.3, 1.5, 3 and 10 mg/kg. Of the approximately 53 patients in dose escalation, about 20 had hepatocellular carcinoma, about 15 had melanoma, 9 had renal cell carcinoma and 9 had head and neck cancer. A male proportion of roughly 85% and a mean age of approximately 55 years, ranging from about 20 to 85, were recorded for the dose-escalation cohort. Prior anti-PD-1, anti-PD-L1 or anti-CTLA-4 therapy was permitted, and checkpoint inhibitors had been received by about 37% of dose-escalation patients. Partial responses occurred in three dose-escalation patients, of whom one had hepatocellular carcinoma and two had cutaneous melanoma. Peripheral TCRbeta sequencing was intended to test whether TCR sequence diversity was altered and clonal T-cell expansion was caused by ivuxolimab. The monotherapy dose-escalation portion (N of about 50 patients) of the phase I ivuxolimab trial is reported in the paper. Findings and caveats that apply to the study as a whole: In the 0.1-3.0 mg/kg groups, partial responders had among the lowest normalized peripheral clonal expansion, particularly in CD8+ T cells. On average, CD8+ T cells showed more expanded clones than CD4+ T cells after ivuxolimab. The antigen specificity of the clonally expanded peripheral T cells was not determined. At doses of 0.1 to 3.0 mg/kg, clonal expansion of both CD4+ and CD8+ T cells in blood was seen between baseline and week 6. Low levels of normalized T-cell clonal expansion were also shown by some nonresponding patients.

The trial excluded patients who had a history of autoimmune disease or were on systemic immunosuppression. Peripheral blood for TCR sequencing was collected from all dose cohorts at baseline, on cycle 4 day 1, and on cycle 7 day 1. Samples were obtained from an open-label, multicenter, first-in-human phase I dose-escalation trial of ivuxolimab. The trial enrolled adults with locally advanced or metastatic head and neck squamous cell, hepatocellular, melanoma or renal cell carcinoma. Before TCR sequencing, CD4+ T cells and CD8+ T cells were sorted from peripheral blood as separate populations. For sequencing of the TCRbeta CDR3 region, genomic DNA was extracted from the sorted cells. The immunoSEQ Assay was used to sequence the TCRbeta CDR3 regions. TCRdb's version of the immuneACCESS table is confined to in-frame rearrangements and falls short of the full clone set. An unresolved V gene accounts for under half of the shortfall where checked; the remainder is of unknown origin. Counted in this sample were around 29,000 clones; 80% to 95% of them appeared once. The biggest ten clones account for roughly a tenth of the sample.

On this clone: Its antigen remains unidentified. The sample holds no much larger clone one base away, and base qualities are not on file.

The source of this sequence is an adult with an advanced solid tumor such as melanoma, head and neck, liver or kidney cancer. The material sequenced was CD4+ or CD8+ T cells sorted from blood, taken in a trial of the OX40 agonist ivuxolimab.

The sequenced DNA is TGTGCCAGTAGTATTGAGGGGGGACACTACGAGCAGTACTTC. This gives the protein CASSIEGGHYEQYF. The chain uses TRBV19 and TRBJ2-7, with a tentative D call of TRBD1 or TRBD2, each matching 6 bases. V drops 3 bases and J drops 3 bases, leaving 12 bases in between. There are 14 amino acids in the CDR3, from cysteine to phenylalanine inclusive. The kept DNA is CDR3 alone, 42 bases in frame from the first base. The germline V gene (reference sequence) specifies LNHDA as CDR1 and SQIVND as CDR2.